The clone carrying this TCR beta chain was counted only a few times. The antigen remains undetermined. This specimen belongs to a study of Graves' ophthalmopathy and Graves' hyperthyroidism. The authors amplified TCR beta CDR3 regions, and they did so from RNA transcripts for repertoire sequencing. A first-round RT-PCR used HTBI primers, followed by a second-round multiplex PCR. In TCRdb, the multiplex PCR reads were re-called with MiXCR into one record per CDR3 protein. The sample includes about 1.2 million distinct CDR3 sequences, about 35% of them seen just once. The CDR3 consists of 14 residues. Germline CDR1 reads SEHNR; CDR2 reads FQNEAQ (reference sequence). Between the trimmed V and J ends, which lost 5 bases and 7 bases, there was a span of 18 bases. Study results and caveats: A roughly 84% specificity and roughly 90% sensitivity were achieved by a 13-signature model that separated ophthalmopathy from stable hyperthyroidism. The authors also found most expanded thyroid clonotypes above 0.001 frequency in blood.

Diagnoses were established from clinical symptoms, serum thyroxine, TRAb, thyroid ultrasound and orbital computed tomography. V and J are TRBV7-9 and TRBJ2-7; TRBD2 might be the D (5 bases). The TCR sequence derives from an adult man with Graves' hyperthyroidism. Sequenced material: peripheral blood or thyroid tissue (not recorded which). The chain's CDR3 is CASSRRGLFREQYF. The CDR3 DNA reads TGTGCCAGCAGCCGACGGGGTCTGTTCCGAGAGCAGTACTTC.